Shown below are 5 T cell receptor beta chains from a single sample sequenced in a study of T cell changes during pregnancy in multiple sclerosis. Clones were sequenced by immunoSEQ multiplex PCR, and TCRdb holds only the in-frame ones, with some missing. The sample consists of some 97,000 clones, approximately 94% of them appearing once. The sequencing here drew on peripheral blood, taken in the second trimester of pregnancy. The source is a female donor with multiple sclerosis, enrolled in a pregnancy study.

This chain connects TRBV5-4 to TRBJ2-5; 9 bases fit TRBD2. The CDR3 spans 15 residues. With V trimmed by 0 bases and J by 5 bases, 5 bases remained unmatched. Germline V gives CDR1 SGHNT, CDR2 YYREEE (reference sequence). This CDR3 is CASSLGGRAPETQYF. CDR3 nucleotide sequence: TGTGCCAGCAGCTTGGGCGGGAGGGCCCCCGAGACCCAGTACTTC. Full variable domain (outside the CDR3, taken from reference TRBV5-4 and TRBJ2-5): ETGVTQSPTHLIKTRGQQVTLRCSSQSGHNTVSWYQQALGQGPQFIFQYYREEENGRGNFPPRFSGLQFPNYSSELNVNALELDDSALYLCASSLGGRAPETQYFGPGTRLLVL.

V is TRBV19 and J is TRBJ1-5, with 9 bases fitting TRBD1. The V segment lost 5 bases and the J segment 4 bases; nucleotides outside the gene matches: 12. This CDR3 comprises 17 residues. Germline V gene data show CDR1 as LNHDA and CDR2 as SQIVND (reference sequence). CDR3 in DNA: TGTGCCAGTAGTGCTAAATCCGGGACAGGGAGTAATCAGCCCCAGCATTTT. It codes for CASSAKSGTGSNQPQHF.

The sample holds one count of this clone. As DNA, the CDR3 is TGTGCCAGCAGCCAGGGACAGGGTCTGTTCTCTGGAAACACCATATATTTT. This encodes CASSQGQGLFSGNTIYF. The chain couples TRBV14 to TRBJ1-3; 9 nucleotides match TRBD1. Germline-derived CDR1 and CDR2 are SGHDN and FVKESK. The CDR3 is 17 amino acids. V was clipped by 3 bases and J by 0 bases; unmatched bases: 6.

J is TRBJ1-2 and V is TRBV6-1; D remains unclear. V lost 3 bases and J 7 bases, leaving 12 bases between the germline ends. CDR1 and CDR2 (germline): MNHNS, SASEGT. The CDR3 covers 13 residues. The DNA for the CDR3 is TGTGCCAGCAGTGACATTCTTGGAGGTGGCTACACCTTC. This encodes CASSDILGGGYTF.

The J gene is TRBJ2-7, the V gene TRBV6-6; D might be TRBD2 (5 bases). Germline CDR1 reads MNHNY; CDR2 reads SVGAGI (reference sequence). Trimming removed 0 bases at V and 6 bases at J, with 12 bases between. The CDR3 is 14 amino acids. The CDR3 loop reads CASSYSGPAGEQYF. The CDR3 DNA reads TGTGCCAGCAGTTACTCCGGCCCGGCGGGCGAGCAGTACTTC.